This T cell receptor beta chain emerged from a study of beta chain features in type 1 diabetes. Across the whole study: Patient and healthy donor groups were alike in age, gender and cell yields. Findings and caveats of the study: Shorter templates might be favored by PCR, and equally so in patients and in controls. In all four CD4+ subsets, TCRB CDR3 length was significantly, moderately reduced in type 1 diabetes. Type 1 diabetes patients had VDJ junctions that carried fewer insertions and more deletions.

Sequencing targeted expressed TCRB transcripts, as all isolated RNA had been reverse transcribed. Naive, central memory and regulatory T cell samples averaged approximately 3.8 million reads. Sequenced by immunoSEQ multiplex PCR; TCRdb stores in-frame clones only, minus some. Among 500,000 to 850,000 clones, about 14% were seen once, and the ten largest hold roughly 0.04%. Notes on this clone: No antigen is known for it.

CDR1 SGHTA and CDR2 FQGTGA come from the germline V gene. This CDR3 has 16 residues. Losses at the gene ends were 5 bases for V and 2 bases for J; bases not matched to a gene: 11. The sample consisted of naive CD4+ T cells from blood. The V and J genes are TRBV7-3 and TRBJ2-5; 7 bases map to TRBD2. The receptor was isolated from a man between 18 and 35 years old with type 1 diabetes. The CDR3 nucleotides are TGTGCCAGCAGCCCAGATTCGGCTAGCGGACAAGAGACCCAGTACTTC. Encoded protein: CASSPDSASGQETQYF.